The following is a TCR beta chain sequence with its context. In the authors' methods: Reference gene primer amplification in the assay estimated nucleated cell counts. The table came from immunoSEQ multiplex PCR; TCRdb's copy has only in-frame clones and leaves some out. Clone size and the V and J calls come from that table; the DNA yielded D and trimming. The repertoire includes approximately 230,000 clones, 80% to 90% of them detected once, and roughly 5.8% sits in the top ten. The data derive from a study of blood T cell repertoires in COVID-19. At the level of the study: Samples came from the United States, Italy and Spain, spanning acute and convalescent COVID-19. Sample material is recorded as cDNA or gDNA derived from T cells, B-cell-depleted T cells, or PBMCs.

The CDR3 is made up of 13 amino acids. V shed 7 bases and J shed 3 bases, with 7 bases lying between them. Specimen: peripheral blood. The sequence derives from a man older than 75 with acute or convalescent COVID-19. The chain recombines TRBV12-3 or TRBV12-4 with TRBJ1-6; D not resolved. In nucleotides, the CDR3 is TGTGCCAGCACACTGAACTATAATTCACCCCTCCACTTT. Amino acid sequence: CASTLNYNSPLHF.